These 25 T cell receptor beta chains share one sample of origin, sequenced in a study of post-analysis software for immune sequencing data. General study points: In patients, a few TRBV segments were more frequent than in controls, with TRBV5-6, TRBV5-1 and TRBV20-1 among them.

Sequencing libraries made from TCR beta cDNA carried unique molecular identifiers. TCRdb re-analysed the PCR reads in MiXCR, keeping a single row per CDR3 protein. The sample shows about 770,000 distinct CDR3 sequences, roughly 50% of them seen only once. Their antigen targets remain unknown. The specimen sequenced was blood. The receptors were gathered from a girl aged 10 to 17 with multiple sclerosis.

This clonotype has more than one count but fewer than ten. In nucleotides, the CDR3 is TGTGCCATCAGTGTCTTGGGGAGGCAGACCCAGTACTTC. Amino acid sequence: CAISVLGRQTQYF. This chain uses TRBV10-3 with TRBJ2-5, with a possible D match to TRBD2 (6 bases). The CDR3 is made up of 13 amino acids. In germline, CDR1 is ENHRY, CDR2 SYGVKD. V was trimmed by 4 bases and J by 6 bases, leaving 12 bases between them.

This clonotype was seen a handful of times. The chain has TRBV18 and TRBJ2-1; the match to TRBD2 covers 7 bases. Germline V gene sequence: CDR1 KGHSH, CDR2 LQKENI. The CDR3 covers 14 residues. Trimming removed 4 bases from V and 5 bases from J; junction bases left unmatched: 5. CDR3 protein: CASSQTGTNNEQFF. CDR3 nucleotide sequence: TGTGCCAGCTCACAAACCGGGACTAACAATGAGCAGTTCTTC.

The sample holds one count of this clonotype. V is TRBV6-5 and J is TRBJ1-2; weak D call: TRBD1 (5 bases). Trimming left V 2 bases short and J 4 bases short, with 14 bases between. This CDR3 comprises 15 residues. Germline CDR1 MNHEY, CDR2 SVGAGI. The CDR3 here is CASSYGTSTIYGYTF. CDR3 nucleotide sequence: TGTGCCAGCAGTTACGGGACTTCGACTATCTATGGCTACACCTTC.

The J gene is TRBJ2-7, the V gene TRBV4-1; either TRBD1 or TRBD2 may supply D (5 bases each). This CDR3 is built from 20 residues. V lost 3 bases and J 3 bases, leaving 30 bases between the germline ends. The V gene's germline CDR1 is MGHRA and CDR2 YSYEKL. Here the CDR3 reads CASSHPSRDDLSSGYYEQYF. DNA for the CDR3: TGCGCCAGCAGCCACCCCAGCCGGGACGACCTCTCTAGTGGCTACTACGAGCAGTACTTC.

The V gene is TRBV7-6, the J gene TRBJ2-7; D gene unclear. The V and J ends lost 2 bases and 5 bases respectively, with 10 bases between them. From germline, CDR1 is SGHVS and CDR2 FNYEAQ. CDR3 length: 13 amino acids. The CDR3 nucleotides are TGTGCCAGCAGCTTATGGTACGAGCACGAGCAGTACTTC. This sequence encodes CASSLWYEHEQYF.

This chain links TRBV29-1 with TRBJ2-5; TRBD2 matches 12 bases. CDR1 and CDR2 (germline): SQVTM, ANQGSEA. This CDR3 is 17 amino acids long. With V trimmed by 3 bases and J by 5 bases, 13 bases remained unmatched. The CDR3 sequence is CSVEGGTSGLSGETQYF. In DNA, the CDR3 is TGCAGCGTTGAGGGAGGGACTAGCGGGCTCAGCGGGGAGACCCAGTACTTC.

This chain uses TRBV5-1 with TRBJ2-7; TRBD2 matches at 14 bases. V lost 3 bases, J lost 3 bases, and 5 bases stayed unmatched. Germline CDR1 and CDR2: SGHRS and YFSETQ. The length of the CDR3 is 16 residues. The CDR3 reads CASSSVGTSGSYEQYF. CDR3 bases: TGCGCCAGCAGCTCTGTTGGGACTAGCGGGAGCTACGAGCAGTACTTC. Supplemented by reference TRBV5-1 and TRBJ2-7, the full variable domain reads KAGVTQTPRYLIKTRGQQVTLSCSPISGHRSVSWYQQTPGQGLQFLFEYFSETQRNKGNFPGRFSGRQFSNSRSEMNVSTLELGDSALYLCASSSVGTSGSYEQYFGPGTRLTVT.

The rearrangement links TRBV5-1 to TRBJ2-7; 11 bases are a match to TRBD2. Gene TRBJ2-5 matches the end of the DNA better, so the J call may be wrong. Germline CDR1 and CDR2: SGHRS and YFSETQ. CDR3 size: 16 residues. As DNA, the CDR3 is TGCGCCAGCAGCTCCTTAGCGGGAGGGCCGTCGGAGACCCAGTACTTC. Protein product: CASSSLAGGPSETQYF.

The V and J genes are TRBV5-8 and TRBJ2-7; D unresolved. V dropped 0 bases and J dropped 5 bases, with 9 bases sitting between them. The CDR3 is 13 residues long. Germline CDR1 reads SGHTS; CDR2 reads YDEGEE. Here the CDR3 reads CASSLAELNEQYF. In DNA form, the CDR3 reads TGTGCCAGCAGCTTGGCGGAACTGAACGAGCAGTACTTC.

The CDR3 is CAWSVIQRVYNSPLHF. CDR3 DNA sequence: TGTGCCTGGAGTGTAATCCAGAGGGTGTATAATTCACCCCTCCACTTT. The V gene is TRBV30, the J gene TRBJ1-6, with D uncertain. V shed 0 bases and J shed 4 bases, with 13 bases lying between them. Germline CDR1 and CDR2: GTSNPN and SVGIG (reference sequence). CDR3 length equals 16 residues.

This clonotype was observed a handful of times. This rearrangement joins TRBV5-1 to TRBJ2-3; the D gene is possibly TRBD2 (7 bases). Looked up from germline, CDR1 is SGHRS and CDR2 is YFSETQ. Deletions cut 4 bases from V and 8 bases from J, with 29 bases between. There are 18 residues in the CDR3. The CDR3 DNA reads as TGCGCCAGCAGCCCGGGGGGCCTTCCGGGACTAACAGCGGGTACGCAGTATTTT. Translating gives CASSPGGLPGLTAGTQYF.

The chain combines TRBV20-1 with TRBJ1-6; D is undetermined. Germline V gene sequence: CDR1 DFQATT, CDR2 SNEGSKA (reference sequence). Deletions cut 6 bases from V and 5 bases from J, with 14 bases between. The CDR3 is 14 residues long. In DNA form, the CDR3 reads TGCAGTGCAAGCCCTGACCGGGATAATTCACCCCTCCACTTT. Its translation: CSASPDRDNSPLHF.

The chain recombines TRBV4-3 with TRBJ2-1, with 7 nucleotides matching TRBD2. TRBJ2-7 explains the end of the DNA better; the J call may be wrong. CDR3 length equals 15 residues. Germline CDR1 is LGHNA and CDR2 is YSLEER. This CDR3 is CASSRGGSSYNEQYF. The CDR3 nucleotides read TGCGCCAGCAGCCGAGGCGGGAGCTCCTACAATGAGCAGTACTTC.

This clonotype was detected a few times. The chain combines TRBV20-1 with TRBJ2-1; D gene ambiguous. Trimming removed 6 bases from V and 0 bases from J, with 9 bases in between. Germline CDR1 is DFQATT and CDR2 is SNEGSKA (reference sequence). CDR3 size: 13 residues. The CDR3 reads CSAPASSYNEQFF. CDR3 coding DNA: TGCAGTGCCCCTGCAAGCTCCTACAATGAGCAGTTCTTC.

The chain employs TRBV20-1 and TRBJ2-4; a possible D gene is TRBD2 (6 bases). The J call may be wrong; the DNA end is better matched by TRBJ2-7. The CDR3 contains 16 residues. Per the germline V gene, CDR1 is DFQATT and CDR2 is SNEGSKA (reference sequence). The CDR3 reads CSASVKEGGAPYEQYF. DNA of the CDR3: TGCAGTGCTAGCGTAAAGGAGGGAGGCGCCCCTTACGAGCAGTACTTC.

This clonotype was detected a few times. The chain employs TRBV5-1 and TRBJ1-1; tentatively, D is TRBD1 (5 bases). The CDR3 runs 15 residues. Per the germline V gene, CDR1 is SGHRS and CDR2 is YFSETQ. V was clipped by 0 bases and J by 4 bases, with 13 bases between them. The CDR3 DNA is TGCGCCAGCAGCTTGGACTGGGGGAGGACCACTGAAGCTTTCTTT. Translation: CASSLDWGRTTEAFF.

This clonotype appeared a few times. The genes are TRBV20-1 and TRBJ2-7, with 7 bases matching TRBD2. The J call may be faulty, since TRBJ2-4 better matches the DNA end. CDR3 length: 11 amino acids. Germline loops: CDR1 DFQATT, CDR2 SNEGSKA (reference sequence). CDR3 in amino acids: CSVGPGGIQYF. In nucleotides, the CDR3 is TGCAGTGTCGGACCGGGGGGCATTCAGTACTTC.

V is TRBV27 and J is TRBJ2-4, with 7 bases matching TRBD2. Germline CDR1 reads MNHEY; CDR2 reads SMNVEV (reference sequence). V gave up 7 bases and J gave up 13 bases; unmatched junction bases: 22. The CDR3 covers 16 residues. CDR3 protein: CASNHRPGLSLNEQYF. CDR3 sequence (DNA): TGTGCCAGCAACCATAGGCCGGGACTATCTTTAAATGAGCAGTACTTC.

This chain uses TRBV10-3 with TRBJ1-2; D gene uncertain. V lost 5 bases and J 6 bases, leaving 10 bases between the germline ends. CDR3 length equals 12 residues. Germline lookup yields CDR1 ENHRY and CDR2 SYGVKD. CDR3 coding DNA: TGTGCCATCAGTCCGAGTGGACATGGCTACACCTTC. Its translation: CAISPSGHGYTF.

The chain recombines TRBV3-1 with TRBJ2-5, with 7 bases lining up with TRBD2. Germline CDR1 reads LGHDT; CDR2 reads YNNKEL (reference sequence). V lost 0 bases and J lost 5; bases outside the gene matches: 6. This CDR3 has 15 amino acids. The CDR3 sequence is CASSQEPIAGETQYF. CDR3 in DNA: TGTGCCAGCAGCCAAGAACCGATAGCGGGCGAGACCCAGTACTTC.

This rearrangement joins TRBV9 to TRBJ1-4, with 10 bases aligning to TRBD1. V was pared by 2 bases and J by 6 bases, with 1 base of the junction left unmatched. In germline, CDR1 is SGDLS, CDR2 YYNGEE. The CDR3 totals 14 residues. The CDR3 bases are TGTGCCAGCAGCGTCGGACAGGGGGATGAAAAACTGTTTTTT. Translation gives CASSVGQGDEKLFF.

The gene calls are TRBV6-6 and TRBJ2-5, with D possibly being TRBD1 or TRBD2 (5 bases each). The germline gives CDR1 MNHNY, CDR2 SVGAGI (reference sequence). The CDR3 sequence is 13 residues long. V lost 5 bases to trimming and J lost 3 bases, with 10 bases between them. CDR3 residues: CASSQGEKETQYF. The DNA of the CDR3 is TGTGCCAGCAGTCAAGGGGAGAAAGAGACCCAGTACTTC.

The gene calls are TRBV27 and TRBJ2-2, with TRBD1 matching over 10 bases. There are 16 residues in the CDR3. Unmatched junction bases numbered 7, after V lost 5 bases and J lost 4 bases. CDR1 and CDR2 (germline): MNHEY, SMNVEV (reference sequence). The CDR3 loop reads CASSAHWDRGTGELFF. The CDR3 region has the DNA TGTGCCAGCAGTGCACACTGGGACAGGGGCACCGGGGAGCTGTTTTTT.

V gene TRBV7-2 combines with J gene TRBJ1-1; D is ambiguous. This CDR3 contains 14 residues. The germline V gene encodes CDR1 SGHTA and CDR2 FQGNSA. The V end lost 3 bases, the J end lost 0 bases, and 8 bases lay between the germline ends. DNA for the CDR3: TGTGCCAGCAGCTTGGGCCTTTTGAACACTGAAGCTTTCTTT. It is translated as CASSLGLLNTEAFF. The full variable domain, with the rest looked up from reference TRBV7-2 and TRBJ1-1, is GAGVSQSPSNKVTEKGKDVELRCDPISGHTALYWYRQSLGQGLEFLIYFQGNSAPDKSGLPSDRFSAERTGGSVSTLTIQRTQQEDSAVYLCASSLGLLNTEAFFGQGTRLTVV.

CDR3 amino acids: CASSLYSASSGRQPQHF. Written as DNA, the CDR3 is TGTGCCAGCAGTTTATATTCGGCCAGCTCGGGTCGGCAGCCCCAGCATTTT. The chain links TRBV28 to TRBJ1-5, with unresolved D. CDR3 length: 17 residues. Per germline, CDR1 MDHEN and CDR2 SYDVKM. V was cut by 1 base and J by 7 bases, with 20 bases left in between.